This T cell receptor beta chain was found in a study of shared clonotypes between healthy human individuals. This CDR3 is built from 10 residues. Germline V CDR1 and CDR2: GTSNPN, SVGIG (reference sequence). The donors were all Caucasian adults (living in Nashville, Tennessee). Original handling: Filtering of immunoSEQ junctional sequences could not match full-length read filtering. The table came from immunoSEQ multiplex PCR; TCRdb's copy has only in-frame clones and leaves some out. Clone size and the V and J calls come from that table; the DNA yielded D and trimming. The sample yields about 2.5 million clones, approximately 90% seen once.

The sequence came from a man in his late teens or twenties in good health. Some clones in this sample may be carry-over from other donors' samples. Sample: naive CD4+ T cells from PBMCs. Subset of the sample: CD45RA+ positively selected. V and J are TRBV30 and TRBJ1-2, with 7 positions matching TRBD1. The DNA of the CDR3 is TGTGCAGGGGGCAACTATGGCTACACCTTC. It translates to CAGGNYGYTF.